This TCR beta chain was recovered during a study of STAT3 mutations in large granular lymphocyte leukemia. Trimming pared 4 bases from V and 0 bases from J, leaving 10 bases between. The germline gives CDR1 SGHVS, CDR2 FQNEAQ. The CDR3 contains 15 residues. Tens of thousands of productive templates were obtained per sample on average. Data came from immunoSEQ multiplex PCR; TCRdb stores just in-frame clones and leaves some out. The table lists approximately 43,000 clones, 80% to 85% of them singletons. The study, taken as a whole, reports: After therapy, about 35% of the 18 patients switched clonotypes, all new clones STAT3 wild type. A small but highly pathogenic clone may have been missed. In T-cell large granular lymphocyte leukemia, about half of patients showed multiple immunodominant subclonotypes. Sampling intervals varied between patients and samples.

As for this clone: As yet, its antigen is unknown.

Material: PBMCs. The sequence derives from a human donor with T large granular lymphocyte leukemia. Some clones in this sample may be carry-over from other donors' samples. V gene TRBV7-8 combines with J gene TRBJ1-5; D remains ambiguous. For the CDR3, the DNA is TGTGCCAGCAGCTCAAATAGGGTTAGCAATCAGCCCCAGCATTTT. Translated: CASSSNRVSNQPQHF.